Listed below are T cell receptor beta chains from one sample, sequenced in a study of T cells in Graves' hyperthyroidism and ophthalmopathy. TCRdb reprocessed the multiplex PCR reads with MiXCR, giving one entry per CDR3 protein. The profile shows about 610,000 distinct CDR3 sequences, about 14% of them singletons. Source material: blood. The source of these receptors is a woman aged 40 to 49 with Graves' ophthalmopathy. Both conserved end residues are trimmed from each CDR3. Each record gives: J gene, V gene, clone size, CDR3 protein. Part of the rows lack a size; the others show once, few, many or a class for expanded clones.

j_call: TRBJ1-1
v_call: TRBV6-1
clone_size: .
cdr3_aa: ASRIRNMNTEAF

j_call: TRBJ2-7
v_call: TRBV12-3/TRBV12-4
clone_size: .
cdr3_aa: ASRRGAYEQY

j_call: TRBJ2-7
v_call: TRBV11-2
clone_size: .
cdr3_aa: ASSSGYRGRAYEQY

j_call: TRBJ2-5
v_call: TRBV29-1
clone_size: few
cdr3_aa: SVEGQVGETQY

j_call: TRBJ2-7
v_call: TRBV19
clone_size: many
cdr3_aa: VGTSRVLEQY

j_call: TRBJ1-5
v_call: TRBV19
clone_size: many
cdr3_aa: ASSMGQLNQPQH

j_call: TRBJ2-7
v_call: TRBV28
clone_size: few
cdr3_aa: ASNLSPGLAGDEQY

j_call: TRBJ2-5
v_call: TRBV29-1
clone_size: many
cdr3_aa: SVEVKGQETQY

j_call: TRBJ1-1
v_call: TRBV10-3
clone_size: once
cdr3_aa: AISEFGRNTEAF

j_call: TRBJ2-7
v_call: TRBV5-1
clone_size: many
cdr3_aa: ASRFVGVDEQY

j_call: TRBJ2-2
v_call: TRBV27
clone_size: .
cdr3_aa: ASTPWGNMNTGELF

j_call: TRBJ1-1
v_call: TRBV19
clone_size: few
cdr3_aa: ASSPHNPTGRRTEAF

j_call: TRBJ2-7
v_call: TRBV12-3/TRBV12-4
clone_size: few
cdr3_aa: ASSLFLDFPGYEQY

j_call: TRBJ2-7
v_call: TRBV28
clone_size: many
cdr3_aa: ASSTAPTYEQY

j_call: TRBJ2-4
v_call: TRBV6-5
clone_size: .
cdr3_aa: ASSYDAGESRNIQC

j_call: TRBJ2-7
v_call: TRBV7-2
clone_size: few
cdr3_aa: ASSLGTSPEQY

j_call: TRBJ2-7
v_call: TRBV11-2
clone_size: many
cdr3_aa: ASSRGRMYEQY

j_call: TRBJ2-2
v_call: TRBV7-2
clone_size: many
cdr3_aa: ARRAGGTGELF

j_call: TRBJ1-5
v_call: TRBV6-6
clone_size: many
cdr3_aa: ASNPGQQPQH

j_call: TRBJ1-1
v_call: TRBV29-1
clone_size: many
cdr3_aa: SALSLGSEAF

j_call: TRBJ2-7
v_call: TRBV27
clone_size: .
cdr3_aa: ASSHRLDEQY

j_call: TRBJ1-1
v_call: TRBV10-3
clone_size: many
cdr3_aa: AISESNAGRTEAF

j_call: TRBJ2-7
v_call: TRBV28
clone_size: many
cdr3_aa: ASRDRLAGSAEQY

j_call: TRBJ2-7
v_call: TRBV5-1
clone_size: many
cdr3_aa: ASSIVTSGRLTYEQY

j_call: TRBJ1-1
v_call: TRBV6-2/TRBV6-3
clone_size: many
cdr3_aa: ASSYPGATEAF

j_call: TRBJ2-5
v_call: TRBV24-1
clone_size: many
cdr3_aa: ATSDYAVEQTQETQY

j_call: TRBJ1-6
v_call: TRBV6-5
clone_size: many
cdr3_aa: ASSYGEGTASPLH

j_call: TRBJ2-7
v_call: TRBV13
clone_size: .
cdr3_aa: ASSPRTSGRTREQY

j_call: TRBJ1-2
v_call: TRBV20-1
clone_size: few
cdr3_aa: SARDPRWDYGYT

j_call: TRBJ2-7
v_call: TRBV4-2
clone_size: .
cdr3_aa: ASSQALTELTYEQY

j_call: TRBJ2-6
v_call: TRBV6-5
clone_size: many
cdr3_aa: ASKTGVSGANVLT

j_call: TRBJ1-5
v_call: TRBV6-1
clone_size: many
cdr3_aa: ASREQGAQH